A selection of T cell receptor beta chains follows, all from one sample in a study of cytomegalovirus exposure and HLA in healthy donors. The assay was immunoSEQ multiplex PCR, and TCRdb's table has in-frame clones only and misses some. The sample shows hundreds of thousands of clones, around 89% of them seen only once. Source material: PBMCs. These receptors originate from a woman between 18 and 29 years old in good health and CMV-seronegative. Both conserved end residues are part of each CDR3. The D gene is left open where the match is weak. Clone size is stated in some rows and not others, as once, few, many or a class when expanded.

abundance | j_gene | v_gene | d_gene | CDR3aa | CDR3nt
NA | TRBJ1-2 | TRBV28 | TRBD1 | CASTDGQGEGYTF | TGTGCCAGCACCGACGGACAGGGGGAAGGCTACACCTTC
NA | TRBJ1-1 | TRBV7-9 | NA | CASFRGNTEAFF | TGTGCCAGTTTCAGGGGGAACACTGAAGCTTTCTTT
once | TRBJ2-2 | TRBV5-1 | NA | CASSLITGELFF | TGCGCCAGCAGCCTTATTACCGGGGAGCTGTTTTTT
NA | TRBJ1-1 | TRBV20-1 | NA | CSARDIRAFF | TGCAGTGCTAGAGATATTCGGGCTTTCTTT
NA | TRBJ2-5 | TRBV5-6 | TRBD1 | CASSLLQGAETQYF | TGTGCCAGCAGCTTGCTCCAGGGGGCAGAGACCCAGTACTTC
NA | TRBJ2-1 | TRBV9 | TRBD2 | CASSSRNWTSGTTMYSEQFF | TGTGCCAGCAGCTCCCGAAACTGGACTAGCGGAACGACTATGTACAGTGAGCAGTTCTTC
NA | TRBJ2-7 | TRBV2 | NA | CASFHFGSKDEQYF | TGTGCCAGCTTTCATTTCGGGTCTAAGGACGAGCAGTACTTC
NA | TRBJ2-1 | TRBV10-1 | TRBD2 | CASSVGFSGAYNEQFF | TGCGCCAGCAGTGTTGGATTCAGCGGGGCCTACAATGAGCAGTTCTTC
NA | TRBJ2-5 | TRBV27 | TRBD2 | CASSKLAARNQETQYF | TGTGCCAGCAGTAAACTAGCGGCACGAAACCAAGAGACCCAGTACTTC
NA | TRBJ2-7 | TRBV10-3 | NA | CAISLLKQGNIHEQYF | TGTGCCATCAGCCTTTTAAAACAGGGTAATATCCACGAGCAGTACTTC
NA | TRBJ2-4 | TRBV4-3 | TRBD2 | CASNVRWGGAKNIQYF | TGCGCCAGCAACGTTCGGTGGGGGGGTGCCAAAAACATTCAGTACTTC
once | TRBJ1-2 | TRBV27 | TRBD1 | CASRQGAGDYSYTF | TGTGCCAGTAGACAGGGGGCCGGAGACTATAGCTACACCTTC
NA | TRBJ1-6 | TRBV5-6 | NA | CASSFGFGNSPLHF | TGTGCCAGCAGCTTCGGGTTTGGAAATTCACCCCTCCACTTT
NA | TRBJ2-1 | TRBV19 | NA | CASSITAGAIYNEQFF | TGTGCCAGTAGTATTACTGCGGGGGCCATCTACAATGAGCAGTTCTTC
NA | TRBJ1-5 | TRBV29-1 | TRBD1 | CSAGRDSTFSNQPQHF | TGCAGCGCAGGCCGGGACAGTACTTTTAGCAATCAGCCCCAGCATTTT
NA | TRBJ2-1 | TRBV6-5 | NA | CASSKDRSSYNEQFF | TGTGCCAGCAGTAAAGATAGGAGCTCCTACAATGAGCAGTTCTTC
NA | TRBJ1-2 | TRBV29-1 | NA | CSVVPGNYGYTF | TGCAGCGTCGTTCCGGGAAACTATGGCTACACCTTC
NA | TRBJ1-2 | TRBV7-2 | NA | CASSRDRFYGYTF | TGTGCCAGCAGCCGCGACAGGTTCTATGGCTACACCTTC
NA | TRBJ2-1 | TRBV7-6 | TRBD2 | CASSPNGLAPNEQFF | TGTGCCAGCAGCCCTAATGGACTAGCTCCCAATGAGCAGTTCTTC
NA | TRBJ2-7 | TRBV4-3 | TRBD2 | CASSRGLAGGYEQYF | TGCGCCAGCAGCCGCGGACTAGCGGGAGGTTACGAGCAGTACTTC
NA | TRBJ2-3 | TRBV5-1 | TRBD2 | CASSLAGERGGDTQYF | TGCGCCAGCAGCTTAGCGGGAGAGCGGGGAGGGGATACGCAGTATTTT
NA | TRBJ1-6 | TRBV9 | TRBD1 | CASSVGPGGNSPLHF | TGTGCCAGCAGCGTAGGACCAGGGGGCAATTCACCCCTCCACTTT
once | TRBJ2-5 | TRBV10-2 | NA | CASSEFRVPKETQYF | TGCGCCAGCAGTGAGTTTAGAGTGCCTAAAGAGACCCAGTACTTC
NA | TRBJ2-7 | TRBV2 | NA | CASREGRSYEQYF | TGTGCCAGCAGGGAGGGACGCTCCTACGAGCAGTACTTC
NA | TRBJ2-3 | TRBV2 | NA | CASNGIAGTDTQYF | TGTGCCAGCAATGGAATAGCGGGCACAGATACGCAGTATTTT
NA | TRBJ2-1 | TRBV5-1 | NA | CASSLEGVPYNEQFF | TGCGCCAGCAGCTTGGAGGGGGTACCCTACAATGAGCAGTTCTTC
NA | TRBJ2-7 | TRBV11-2 | NA | CASSANRAYEQYF | TGTGCCAGCAGCGCCAACAGGGCCTACGAGCAGTACTTC
NA | TRBJ2-3 | TRBV9 | NA | CASSVGGQTSTDTQYF | TGTGCCAGCAGCGTAGGAGGTCAAACTAGCACAGATACGCAGTATTTT
NA | TRBJ2-2 | TRBV4-3 | TRBD2 | CASSQEFLAGGQRELFF | TGCGCCAGCAGCCAAGAGTTCCTAGCGGGGGGGCAAAGGGAGCTGTTTTTT
NA | TRBJ2-1 | TRBV11-2 | NA | CASSLFGSHNEQFF | TGTGCCAGCAGCTTATTCGGGAGCCACAATGAGCAGTTCTTC
NA | TRBJ1-2 | TRBV2 | TRBD1 | CASSSSTGGLYGYTF | TGTGCCAGCAGTAGTTCGACAGGGGGCTTATATGGCTACACCTTC